This T cell receptor (beta chain) originates from a study of CD8 T cells in Susac syndrome. Study as a whole: Of the sequenced Susac syndrome patients, more than five had active disease and 8 or 9 were in remission.

V trimming: 6 bases; J trimming: 6 bases; junction bases outside the gene matches: 7. Per the germline V gene, CDR1 is DFQATT and CDR2 is SNEGSKA (reference sequence). The CDR3 extends over 13 amino acids. Reverse transcription used roughly 0.45 to 1 ug RNA and random hexamers. TCRdb fed the immunoSEQ multiplex PCR reads into MiXCR, producing one record per CDR3 protein. The sample has hundreds of thousands of distinct CDR3 sequences; about 95% are singletons. The clonotype comes from a human donor with Susac syndrome. The chain uses TRBV20-1 and TRBJ2-1, with 8 bases that match TRBD1. The sequencing sample was made of CD4+ T cells from PBMCs. The CDR3 loop reads CSAEDRVFNEQFF. CDR3 bases: TGCAGTGCAGAGGACAGGGTATTCAATGAGCAGTTCTTC.